The present TCR beta chain was sequenced within a study of CD8 T cells in ankylosing spondylitis. Study conclusions and caveats: Among TCR beta sequences, a motif of several highly homologous variants appeared characteristic of ankylosing spondylitis blood.

The CDR3 is 14 amino acids. V lost 6 bases to trimming and J lost 1 base, with 12 bases between them. Quantitative 5'-RACE was performed with molecular barcodes, and it yielded the TCR beta libraries. MiXCR, run by TCRdb on the 5' RACE reads, gives a single entry per CDR3 protein. The repertoire holds 350,000 or so distinct CDR3 sequences, with around a tenth as singletons. In this sample, this clonotype turned up many times. Its antigen is unidentified. The origin of this receptor is a female donor with ankylosing spondylitis or in good health (not recorded which). V is TRBV12-3 or TRBV12-4 and J is TRBJ1-1, with a tentative D call TRBD1 (5 bases). Sequencing was carried out using blood, either unsorted or a sorted T cell fraction (not recorded which). The CDR3 protein is CASRWGRANTEAFF. Here the CDR3 DNA reads TGTGCCAGCAGGTGGGGACGGGCGAACACTGAAGCTTTCTTT.